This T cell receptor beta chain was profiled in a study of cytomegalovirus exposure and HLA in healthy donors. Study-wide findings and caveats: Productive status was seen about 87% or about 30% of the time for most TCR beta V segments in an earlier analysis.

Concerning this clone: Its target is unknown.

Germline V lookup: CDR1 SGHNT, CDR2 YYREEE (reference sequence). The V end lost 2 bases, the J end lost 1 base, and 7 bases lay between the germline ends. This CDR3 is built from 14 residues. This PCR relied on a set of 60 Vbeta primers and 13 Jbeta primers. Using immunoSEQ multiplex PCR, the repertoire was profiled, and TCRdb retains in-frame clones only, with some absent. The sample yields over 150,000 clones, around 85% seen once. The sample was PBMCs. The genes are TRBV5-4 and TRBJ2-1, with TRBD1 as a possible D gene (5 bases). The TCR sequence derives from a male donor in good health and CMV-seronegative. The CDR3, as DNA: TGTGCCAGCAGCTTCAGGGAATCCTACAATGAGCAGTTCTTC. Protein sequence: CASSFRESYNEQFF.